The 23 T cell receptor beta chains in this list originate from one sample, sequenced in a study of cytomegalovirus exposure and HLA in healthy donors. PCR was performed using 60 Vbeta and 13 Jbeta primers. Clones were sequenced by immunoSEQ multiplex PCR, and TCRdb holds only the in-frame ones, with some missing. The data contain around 150,000 clones, roughly 80% of them singletons. Material for sequencing was PBMCs. The receptors stem from a man aged 25 to 40 in good health and CMV-seronegative.

The chain carries TRBV7-3 and TRBJ2-1; 10 bases are shared with TRBD2. Germline V lookup: CDR1 SGHTA, CDR2 FQGTGA. Trimming cost V 5 bases and J 10 bases; bases outside gene matches: 11. This CDR3 has 15 residues. For the CDR3, the DNA is TGTGCCAGCAGCGAGACTAGCGGGCCGATCGGGGAGCAGTTCTTC. It specifies CASSETSGPIGEQFF.

This clone was seen a few times. V gene TRBV9 combines with J gene TRBJ2-7, with a weak D call TRBD2 (5 bases). This CDR3 has 13 amino acids. V dropped 2 bases and J dropped 7 bases, with 13 bases sitting between them. Germline values: CDR1 SGDLS, CDR2 YYNGEE. Here the CDR3 reads CASSVTGGLEQYF. Written as DNA, the CDR3 is TGTGCCAGCAGCGTCACCGGAGGTCTGGAGCAGTACTTC.

The chain recombines TRBV6-5 with TRBJ2-3; D possibly corresponds to TRBD2 (6 bases). CDR1 is MNHEY and CDR2 is SVGAGI in the germline V gene. CDR3 length equals 15 residues. The V gene lost 2 bases and the J gene lost 4 bases, with 13 bases spanning the gap. The CDR3 region has the DNA TGTGCCAGCAGTTACGGGGGGATTCAGTCAGATACGCAGTATTTT. Protein: CASSYGGIQSDTQYF.

The V and J genes are TRBV28 and TRBJ2-2; no firm D call. CDR3 length equals 12 residues. Trimming shortened V by 5 bases and J by 6 bases, and 7 bases separated the two germline ends. Looked up from germline, CDR1 is MDHEN and CDR2 is SYDVKM. CDR3 sequence reads: CASSPNSGELFF. CDR3 sequence (DNA): TGTGCCAGCAGTCCCAACTCCGGGGAGCTGTTTTTT.

On this clone: Other DNA sequences in the sample encode the same CDR3. This chain uses TRBV6-1 with TRBJ1-1; 10 bases map to TRBD1. In germline, CDR1 is MNHNS, CDR2 SASEGT. The CDR3 totals 13 residues. V lost 7 bases, J lost 5 bases, and 4 bases stayed unmatched. CDR3 sequence reads: CASNRDRGTEAFF. The DNA for the CDR3 is TGTGCCAGCAACCGGGACAGGGGTACTGAAGCTTTCTTT.

This chain connects TRBV6-5 to TRBJ2-1; TRBD2 is a possible D gene (6 bases). The CDR3 extends over 15 amino acids. V lost 2 bases, J lost 3 bases, and 11 bases lay in between. Germline V gene sequence: CDR1 MNHEY, CDR2 SVGAGI. CDR3 nucleotide sequence: TGTGCCAGCAGTTACACGGGGGACCTCTACAATGAGCAGTTCTTC. As protein: CASSYTGDLYNEQFF.

The chain carries TRBV11-3 and TRBJ2-3; D perhaps matches TRBD2 (5 bases). The ends were cut back, 5 bases at V and 0 bases at J, with 15 bases in the middle. Germline CDR1 and CDR2: SGHNT and YENEEA. This CDR3 has 16 amino acids. The CDR3 is CASSPSEGESTDTQYF. DNA for the CDR3: TGTGCCAGCAGCCCATCCGAGGGAGAAAGCACAGATACGCAGTATTTT.

The table lists this clone with a few counts. V usage is TRBV27 and J usage is TRBJ2-1; TRBD2 matches at 13 bases. Germline trimming cut 3 bases from V and 1 base from J; bases unmatched to any gene: 6. The CDR3 is 18 residues long. The germline V gene has CDR1 MNHEY and CDR2 SMNVEV (reference sequence). CDR3 coding DNA: TGTGCCAGCAGTTTCGTAGGACTAGCGGGAGAATCCTACAATGAGCAGTTCTTC. Amino acid sequence: CASSFVGLAGESYNEQFF.

This chain joins TRBV9 and TRBJ2-7, with a tentative D call TRBD1 (5 bases). There are 15 residues in the CDR3. The germline gives CDR1 SGDLS, CDR2 YYNGEE. Trimming left V 0 bases short and J 2 bases short, with 12 bases between. Written as DNA, the CDR3 is TGTGCCAGCAGCGTAGGGGGCAGCGAGACCTACGAGCAGTACTTC. This translates into CASSVGGSETYEQYF.

A few counts support this clone. This specimen includes other DNA sequences encoding the same CDR3. J is TRBJ2-1 and V is TRBV2; 13 bases fit TRBD2. There are 15 residues in the CDR3. Germline V gene data show CDR1 as SNHLY and CDR2 as FYNNEI. Losses at the gene ends were 8 bases for V and 6 bases for J; bases not matched to a gene: 7. Here the CDR3 DNA reads TGTGCCAGCCGAAGGACTAGCGGGAGTGTCAATGAGCAGTTCTTC. It is translated as CASRRTSGSVNEQFF.

V is TRBV18 and J is TRBJ2-3; the match to TRBD2 covers 11 bases. Germline CDR1 KGHSH, CDR2 LQKENI. This CDR3 has 17 amino acids. J gave up 6 bases and V 3 bases, and 11 bases lay outside the gene matches. In DNA, the CDR3 is TGTGCCAGCTCACCCCGGCCCGATCGGACTAGCGGGGATACGCAGTATTTT. This encodes CASSPRPDRTSGDTQYF.

The chain carries TRBV18 and TRBJ2-3, with 7 positions matching TRBD2. CDR1 and CDR2 (germline): KGHSH, LQKENI. The V and J ends lost 2 bases and 4 bases, in that order; junction bases with no gene match: 6. The CDR3 consists of 15 residues. The CDR3 spells CASSPSGGLSDTQYF. CDR3 bases: TGTGCCAGCTCACCATCGGGGGGACTCTCAGATACGCAGTATTTT.

The chain links TRBV27 to TRBJ2-7; D not certain. V lost 5 bases and J 7 bases, leaving 12 bases between the germline ends. The CDR3 runs 12 residues. In germline, CDR1 is MNHEY, CDR2 SMNVEV (reference sequence). CDR3 coding DNA: TGTGCCAGCAGTCCCAACAGAGCTGAGCAGTACTTC. Translation gives CASSPNRAEQYF.

This clone turned up a few times. A junction end diverges from the germline sequence, so it may reflect a read error. V usage is TRBV5-1 and J usage is TRBJ2-3; 12 bases map to TRBD2. The CDR3 runs 16 residues. CDR1 and CDR2 (germline): SGHRS, YFSETQ. The CDR3 coding sequence is TGCGCCAGCAGCTTGGGACTAGCGGGAGAGATAGATGCGCAGTATTTT. It specifies CASSLGLAGEIDAQYF.

This rearrangement joins TRBV5-5 to TRBJ1-5; D remains unclear. The CDR3 has 15 residues. The V and J ends lost 1 base and 6 bases respectively, with 14 bases between them. Germline V gene sequence: CDR1 SGHKS, CDR2 YYEKEE (reference sequence). DNA for the CDR3: TGTGCCAGCAGCTTGTTCCAAGGCGGAACTCAGCCCCAGCATTTT. Translated, it gives CASSLFQGGTQPQHF.

The table lists this clone with a few counts. One end of the junction does not line up with germline, which may come from a read error. This chain uses TRBV7-7 with TRBJ2-5; TRBD1 matches at 12 bases. CDR3 length: 15 amino acids. From germline, CDR1 is SSHAT and CDR2 FNYEAQ (reference sequence). The CDR3 nucleotides are TGTGCTAGCAGCTTTGGGACAGGGGGCGAAGAGACCCAGTACTTC. It codes for CASSFGTGGEETQYF.

The chain has TRBV19 and TRBJ2-7, with a possible D match to TRBD1 (6 bases). Looked up from germline, CDR1 is LNHDA and CDR2 is SQIVND (reference sequence). Between the trimmed V and J ends, which lost 5 bases and 0 bases, there was a span of 17 bases. CDR3 length equals 16 residues. CDR3 amino acids: CASSSPATGRSYEQYF. CDR3 sequence (DNA): TGTGCCAGTAGTTCCCCGGCGACAGGTCGCTCCTACGAGCAGTACTTC.

Written as DNA, the CDR3 is TGTGCCAGCAGCTTGGTTGGTGGCAGAACGCATGAGCAGTTCTTC. This sequence encodes CASSLVGGRTHEQFF. This chain links TRBV5-6 with TRBJ2-1; D not certain. The CDR3 extends over 15 amino acids. The germline V gene encodes CDR1 SGHDT and CDR2 YYEEEE. V lost 0 bases to trimming and J lost 8 bases, with 15 bases between them.

Worth noting for this clone: Distinct nucleotide sequences in the sample also encode this CDR3. J is TRBJ2-3 and V is TRBV19; 8 positions agree with TRBD1. The V gene's germline CDR1 is LNHDA and CDR2 SQIVND (reference sequence). Losses at the gene ends were 4 bases for V and 1 base for J; bases not matched to a gene: 1. The CDR3 is made up of 14 amino acids. Here the CDR3 DNA reads TGTGCCAGTAGTACACAGGGGGGCACAGATACGCAGTATTTT. This translates into CASSTQGGTDTQYF.

This clone has only one observation. The V gene is TRBV10-3, the J gene TRBJ1-5; TRBD1 agrees at 8 bases. J gave up 3 bases and V 4 bases, and 14 bases lay outside the gene matches. From germline, CDR1 is ENHRY and CDR2 SYGVKD. The CDR3 is made up of 18 amino acids. Here the CDR3 reads CAISGSPSGTGNNQPQHF. For the CDR3, the DNA is TGTGCCATCAGTGGATCCCCTTCCGGGACAGGAAACAATCAGCCCCAGCATTTT.

The chain links TRBV27 to TRBJ2-7, with D maybe TRBD2 (6 bases). The CDR3 spans 12 residues. Germline-derived CDR1 and CDR2 are MNHEY and SMNVEV (reference sequence). V lost 3 bases, J lost 8 bases, and 11 bases lay in between. This chain's CDR3 is CASSLGGDQQYF. CDR3 in DNA: TGTGCCAGCAGTTTGGGAGGAGATCAGCAGTACTTC.

This CDR3 reads CASSSPPRRGSYEQYF. The CDR3 coding sequence is TGTGCCAGCAGCTCCCCCCCCAGGCGGGGGTCCTACGAGCAGTACTTC. J is TRBJ2-7 and V is TRBV7-2; 7 bases agree with TRBD2. This CDR3 is built from 16 residues. The junction had 10 bases not matched to a gene; V was cut back by 4 bases and J by 1 base. Germline CDR1 reads SGHTA; CDR2 reads FQGNSA.

The count of this clone is one. This chain uses TRBV11-2 with TRBJ2-5, with 12 bases fitting TRBD2. The germline V gene encodes CDR1 SGHAT and CDR2 FQNNGV. J gave up 1 base and V 1 base, and 10 bases lay outside the gene matches. The CDR3 totals 19 residues. CDR3 in DNA: TGTGCCAGCAGCTTAGGGGGGACTAGCGGGTATTCGAGCCAAGAGACCCAGTACTTC. Protein sequence: CASSLGGTSGYSSQETQYF. The full variable domain, completed using reference TRBV11-2 and TRBJ2-5, is EAGVAQSPRYKIIEKRQSVAFWCNPISGHATLYWYQQILGQGPKLLIQFQNNGVVDDSQLPKDRFSAERLKGVDSTLKIQPAKLEDSAVYLCASSLGGTSGYSSQETQYFGPGTRLLVL.